This T cell receptor beta chain is from a study of low-dose radiotherapy and immunotherapy resistance in tumors. Study-level background: Ipilimumab 1 mg/kg every six weeks, together with nivolumab 240 mg every two weeks, was given intravenously to patients.

The sample holds many counts of this clonotype. The time point: before trial treatment. All eligible patients presented with advanced solid tumors that contained no tumor-infiltrating lymphocytes. TRAV and TRBV primers primed cDNA for both TCRalpha and TCRbeta. A constant-region primer paired with the V-primer adapter amplified TCRs over approximately 20 PCR cycles. TCRdb re-derived calls from the reads in MiXCR, one entry per CDR3 protein. The data hold about 89,000 distinct CDR3 sequences, with roughly a tenth observed a single time. This CDR3 has 17 amino acids. CDR1 is SEHNR, CDR2 FQNEAQ, per germline (reference sequence). The V end lost 4 bases, the J end lost 0 bases, and 16 bases lay between the germline ends.

This sequence joins TRBV7-9 and TRBJ2-1, with D uncertain. The clonotype originates from a male donor with prostate cancer. The source material was PBMCs, sampled before treatment. CDR3 sequence reads: CASSSPADTYSYNEQFF. CDR3 nucleotide sequence: TGTGCCAGCAGCTCACCCGCAGATACTTACTCCTACAATGAGCAGTTCTTC.